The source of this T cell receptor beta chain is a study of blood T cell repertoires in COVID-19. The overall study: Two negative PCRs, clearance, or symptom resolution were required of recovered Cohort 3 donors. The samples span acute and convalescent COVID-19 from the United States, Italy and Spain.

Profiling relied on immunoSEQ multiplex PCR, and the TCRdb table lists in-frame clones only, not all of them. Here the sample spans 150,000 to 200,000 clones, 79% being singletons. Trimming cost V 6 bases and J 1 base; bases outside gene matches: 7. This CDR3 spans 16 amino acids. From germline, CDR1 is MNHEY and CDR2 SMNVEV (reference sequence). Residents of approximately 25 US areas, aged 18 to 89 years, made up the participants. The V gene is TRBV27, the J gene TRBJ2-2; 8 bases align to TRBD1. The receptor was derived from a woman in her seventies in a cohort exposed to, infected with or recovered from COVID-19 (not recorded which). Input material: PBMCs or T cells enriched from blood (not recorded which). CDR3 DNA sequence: TGTGCCAGCAGCCCATTCGGGACAGGGAACACCGGGGAGCTGTTTTTT. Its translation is CASSPFGTGNTGELFF.